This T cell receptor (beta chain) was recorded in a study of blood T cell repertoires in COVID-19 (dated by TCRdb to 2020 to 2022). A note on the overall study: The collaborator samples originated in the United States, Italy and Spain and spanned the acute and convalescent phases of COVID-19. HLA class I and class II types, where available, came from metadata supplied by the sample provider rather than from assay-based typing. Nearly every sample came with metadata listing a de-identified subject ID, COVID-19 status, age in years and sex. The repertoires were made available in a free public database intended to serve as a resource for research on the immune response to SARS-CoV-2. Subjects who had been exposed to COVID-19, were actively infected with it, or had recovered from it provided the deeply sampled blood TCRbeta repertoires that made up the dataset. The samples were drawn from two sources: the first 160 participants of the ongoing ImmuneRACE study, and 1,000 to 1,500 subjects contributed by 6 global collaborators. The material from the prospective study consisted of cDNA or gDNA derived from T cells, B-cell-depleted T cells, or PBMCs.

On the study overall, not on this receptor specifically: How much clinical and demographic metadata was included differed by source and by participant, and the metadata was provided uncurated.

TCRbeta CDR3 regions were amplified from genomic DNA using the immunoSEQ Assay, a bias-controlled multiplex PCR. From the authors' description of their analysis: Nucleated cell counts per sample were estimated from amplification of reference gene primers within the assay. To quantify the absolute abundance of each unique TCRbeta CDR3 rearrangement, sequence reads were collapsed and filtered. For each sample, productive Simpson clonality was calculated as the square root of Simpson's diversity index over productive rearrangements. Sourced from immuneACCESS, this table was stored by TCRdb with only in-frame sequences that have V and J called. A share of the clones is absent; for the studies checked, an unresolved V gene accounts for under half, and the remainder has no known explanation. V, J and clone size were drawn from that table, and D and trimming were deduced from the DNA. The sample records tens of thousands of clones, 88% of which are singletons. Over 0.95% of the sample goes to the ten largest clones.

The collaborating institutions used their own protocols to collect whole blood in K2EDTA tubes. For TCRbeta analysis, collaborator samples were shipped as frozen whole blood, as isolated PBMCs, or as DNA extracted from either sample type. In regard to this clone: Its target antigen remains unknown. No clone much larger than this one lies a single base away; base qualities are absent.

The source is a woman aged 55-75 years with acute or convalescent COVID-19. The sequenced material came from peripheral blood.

The CDR3 region reads CSSQRGGTDTQYF. The sequenced DNA is TGTTCGAGCCAAAGGGGCGGCACAGATACGCAGTATTTT. Recombination joined TRBV27 with TRBJ2-3, and possibly TRBD1, on 5 matching bases. The germline V gene (reference sequence) gives CDR1 as MNHEY and CDR2 as SMNVEV. The CDR3, from cysteine to phenylalanine, totals 13 residues. Kept here is only the CDR3 DNA, which spans 39 bases and is read in frame from base 1.